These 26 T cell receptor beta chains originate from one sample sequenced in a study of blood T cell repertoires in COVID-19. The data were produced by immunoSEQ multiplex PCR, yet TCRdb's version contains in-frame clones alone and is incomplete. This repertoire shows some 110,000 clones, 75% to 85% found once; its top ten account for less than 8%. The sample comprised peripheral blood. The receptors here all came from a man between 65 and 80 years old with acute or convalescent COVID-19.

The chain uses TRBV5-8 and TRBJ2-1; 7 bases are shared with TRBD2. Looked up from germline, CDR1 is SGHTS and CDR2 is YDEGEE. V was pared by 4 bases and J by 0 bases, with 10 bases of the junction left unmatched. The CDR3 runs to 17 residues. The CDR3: CASSPTSDSRSYNEQFF. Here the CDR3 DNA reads TGTGCCAGCAGCCCTACTAGCGATTCCCGCTCCTACAATGAGCAGTTCTTC.

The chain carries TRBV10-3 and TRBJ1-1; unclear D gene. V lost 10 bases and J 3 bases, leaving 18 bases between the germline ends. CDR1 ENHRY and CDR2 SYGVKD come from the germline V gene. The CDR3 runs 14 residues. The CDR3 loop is CATAGHPLDTEAFF. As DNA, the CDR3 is TGTGCCACTGCGGGCCATCCTCTGGACACTGAAGCTTTCTTT.

As DNA, the CDR3 is TGCGCCAGCAGCTTTGGGGGGGACCGCAATGAGCAGTTCTTC. Protein product: CASSFGGDRNEQFF. V is TRBV5-1 and J is TRBJ2-1; TRBD2 agrees at 7 bases. The CDR3 runs 14 residues. J lost 6 bases, V lost 2 bases, and 5 bases had no gene match. CDR1 and CDR2 (germline): SGHRS, YFSETQ. Drawing the rest from reference TRBV5-1 and TRBJ2-1, the complete variable domain is KAGVTQTPRYLIKTRGQQVTLSCSPISGHRSVSWYQQTPGQGLQFLFEYFSETQRNKGNFPGRFSGRQFSNSRSEMNVSTLELGDSALYLCASSFGGDRNEQFFGPGTRLTVL.

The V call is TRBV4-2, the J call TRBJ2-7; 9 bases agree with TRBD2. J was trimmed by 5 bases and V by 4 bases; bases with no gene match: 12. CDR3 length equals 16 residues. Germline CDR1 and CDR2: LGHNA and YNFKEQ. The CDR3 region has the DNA TGTGCCAGCAGCCCGGGACTAGCATTAGGCCGCGACGAGCAGTACTTC. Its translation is CASSPGLALGRDEQYF.

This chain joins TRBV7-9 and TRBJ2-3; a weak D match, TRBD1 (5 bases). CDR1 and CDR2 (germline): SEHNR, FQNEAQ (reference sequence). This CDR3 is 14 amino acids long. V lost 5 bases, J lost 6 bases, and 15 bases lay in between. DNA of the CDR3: TGTGCCAGCAGCGCGGACACCTTAAAGGATACGCAGTATTTT. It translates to CASSADTLKDTQYF.

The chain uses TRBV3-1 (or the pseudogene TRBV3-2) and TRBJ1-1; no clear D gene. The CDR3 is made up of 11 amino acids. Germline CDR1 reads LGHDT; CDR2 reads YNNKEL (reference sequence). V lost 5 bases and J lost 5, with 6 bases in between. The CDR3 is CASSAKTEAFF. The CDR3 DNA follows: TGTGCCAGCAGCGCTAAGACTGAAGCTTTCTTT.

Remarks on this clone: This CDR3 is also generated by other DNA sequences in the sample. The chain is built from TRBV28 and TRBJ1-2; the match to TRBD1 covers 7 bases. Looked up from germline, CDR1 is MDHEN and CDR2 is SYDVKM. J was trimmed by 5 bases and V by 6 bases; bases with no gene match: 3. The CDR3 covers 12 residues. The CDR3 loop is CASRRTGYGYTF. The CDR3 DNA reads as TGTGCCAGCAGACGGACAGGTTATGGCTACACCTTC.

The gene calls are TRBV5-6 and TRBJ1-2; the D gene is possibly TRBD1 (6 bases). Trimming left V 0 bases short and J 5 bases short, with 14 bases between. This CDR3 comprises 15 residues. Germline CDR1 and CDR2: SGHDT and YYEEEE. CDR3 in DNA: TGTGCCAGCAGCTTGGACAGGGCTTATAGTTATGGCTACACCTTC. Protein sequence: CASSLDRAYSYGYTF. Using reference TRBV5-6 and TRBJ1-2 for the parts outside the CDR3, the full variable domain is DAGVTQSPTHLIKTRGQQVTLRCSPKSGHDTVSWYQQALGQGPQFIFQYYEEEERQRGNFPDRFSGHQFPNYSSELNVNALLLGDSALYLCASSLDRAYSYGYTFGSGTRLTVV.

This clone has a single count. For the CDR3, the DNA is TGTGCCAGCAGCCAAGTGTTAGGACGGGGAGGTGAAAAACTGTTTTTT. Translation: CASSQVLGRGGEKLFF. The rearrangement links TRBV3-1 (or the pseudogene TRBV3-2) to TRBJ1-4; D ambiguous. CDR1 is LGHDT, CDR2 YNNKEL, per germline (reference sequence). V was shortened by 1 base and J by 7 bases, with 16 bases between the two germline ends. The CDR3 consists of 16 residues.

CDR3 residues: CASSTTGGIPEAFF. CDR3 DNA sequence: TGCGCCAGCAGCACAACAGGGGGCATCCCTGAAGCTTTCTTT. The chain uses TRBV5-1 and TRBJ1-1; 9 nucleotides line up with TRBD1. CDR3 length: 14 residues. From germline, CDR1 is SGHRS and CDR2 YFSETQ. The J segment lost 6 bases and the V segment lost 4 bases, leaving 7 bases of the junction unmatched.

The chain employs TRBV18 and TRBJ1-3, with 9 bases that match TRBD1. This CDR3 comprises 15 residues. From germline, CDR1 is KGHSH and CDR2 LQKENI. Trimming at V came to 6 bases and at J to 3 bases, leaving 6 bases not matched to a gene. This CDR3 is CASSEQGAVGNTIYF. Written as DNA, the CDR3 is TGTGCCAGCTCCGAACAGGGGGCCGTTGGAAACACCATATATTTT. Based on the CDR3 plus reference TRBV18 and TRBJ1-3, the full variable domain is NAGVMQNPRHLVRRRGQEARLRCSPMKGHSHVYWYRQLPEEGLKFMVYLQKENIIDESGMPKERFSAEFPKEGPSILRIQQVVRGDSAAYFCASSEQGAVGNTIYFGEGSWLTVV.

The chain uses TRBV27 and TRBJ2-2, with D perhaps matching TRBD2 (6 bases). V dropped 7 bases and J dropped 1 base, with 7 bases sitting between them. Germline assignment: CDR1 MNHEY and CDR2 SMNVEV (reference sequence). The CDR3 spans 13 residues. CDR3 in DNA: TGTGCCAGCAACGGGAGGAACACCGGGGAGCTGTTTTTT. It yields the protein CASNGRNTGELFF.

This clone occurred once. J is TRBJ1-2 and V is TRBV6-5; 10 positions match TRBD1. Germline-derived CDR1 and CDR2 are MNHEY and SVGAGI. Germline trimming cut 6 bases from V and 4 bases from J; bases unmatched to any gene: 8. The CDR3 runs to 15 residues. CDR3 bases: TGTGCCAGCAGAGCCGGGACAGGGGAGGCCTATGGCTACACCTTC. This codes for CASRAGTGEAYGYTF.

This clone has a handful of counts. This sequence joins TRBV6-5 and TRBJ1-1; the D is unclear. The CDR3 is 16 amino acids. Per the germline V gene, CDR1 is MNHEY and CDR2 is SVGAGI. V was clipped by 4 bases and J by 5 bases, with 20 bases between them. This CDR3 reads CASSSPRPSGRTEAFF. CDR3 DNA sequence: TGTGCCAGCAGTTCCCCCCGCCCGTCGGGTAGAACTGAAGCTTTCTTT.

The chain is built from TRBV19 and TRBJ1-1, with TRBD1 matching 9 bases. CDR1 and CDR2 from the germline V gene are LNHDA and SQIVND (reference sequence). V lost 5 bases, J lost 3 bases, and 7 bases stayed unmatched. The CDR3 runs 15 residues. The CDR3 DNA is TGTGCCAGTAGTGCATCCGGGACAGGGCACACTGAAGCTTTCTTT. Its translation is CASSASGTGHTEAFF.

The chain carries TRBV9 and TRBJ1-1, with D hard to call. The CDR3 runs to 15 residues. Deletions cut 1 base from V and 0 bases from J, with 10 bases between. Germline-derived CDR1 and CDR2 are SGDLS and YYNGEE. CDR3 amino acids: CASSVQIGMNTEAFF. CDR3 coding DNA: TGTGCCAGCAGCGTACAGATCGGGATGAACACTGAAGCTTTCTTT.

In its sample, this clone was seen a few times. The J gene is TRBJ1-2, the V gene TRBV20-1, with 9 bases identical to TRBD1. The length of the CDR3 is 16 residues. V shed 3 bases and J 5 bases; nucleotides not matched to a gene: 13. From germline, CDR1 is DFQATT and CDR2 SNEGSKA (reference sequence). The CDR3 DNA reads TGCAGTGCTAGTCGACAGGGGGGATGGCTAGGGTATGGCTACACCTTC. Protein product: CSASRQGGWLGYGYTF.

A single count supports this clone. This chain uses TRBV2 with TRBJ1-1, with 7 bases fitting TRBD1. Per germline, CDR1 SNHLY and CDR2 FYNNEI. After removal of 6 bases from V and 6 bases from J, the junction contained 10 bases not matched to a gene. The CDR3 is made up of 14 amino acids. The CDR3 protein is CASRQGRSFPEAFF. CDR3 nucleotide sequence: TGTGCCAGCAGACAGGGGAGGTCTTTCCCTGAAGCTTTCTTT.

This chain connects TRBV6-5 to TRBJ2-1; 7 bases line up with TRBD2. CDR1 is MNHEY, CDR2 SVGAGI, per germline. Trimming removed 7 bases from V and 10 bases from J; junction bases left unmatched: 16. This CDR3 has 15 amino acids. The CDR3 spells CASKNTREREGEQFF. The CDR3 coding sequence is TGTGCCAGCAAGAACACGCGGGAGCGGGAAGGCGAGCAGTTCTTC.

CDR3 nucleotide sequence: TGTGCCAGCAGTTTCGGTTTCAACGAGCAGTACTTC. Translating gives CASSFGFNEQYF. The rearrangement links TRBV12-3 or TRBV12-4 to TRBJ2-7; D ambiguous. V dropped 3 bases and J dropped 5 bases, with 8 bases sitting between them. This CDR3 region has 12 residues.

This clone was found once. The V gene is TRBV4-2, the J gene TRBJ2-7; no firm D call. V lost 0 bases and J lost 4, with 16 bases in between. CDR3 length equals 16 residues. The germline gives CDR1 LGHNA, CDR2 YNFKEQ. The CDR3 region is CASSQDFWQFGYEQYF. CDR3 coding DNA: TGTGCCAGCAGCCAAGATTTTTGGCAGTTCGGGTACGAGCAGTACTTC.

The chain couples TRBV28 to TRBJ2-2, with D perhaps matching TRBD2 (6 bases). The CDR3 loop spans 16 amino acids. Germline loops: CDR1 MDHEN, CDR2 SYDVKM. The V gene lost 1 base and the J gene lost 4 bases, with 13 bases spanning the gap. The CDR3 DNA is TGTGCCAGCAGTTTATCAGCTAGCGCGGGCACCGGGGAGCTGTTTTTT. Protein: CASSLSASAGTGELFF.

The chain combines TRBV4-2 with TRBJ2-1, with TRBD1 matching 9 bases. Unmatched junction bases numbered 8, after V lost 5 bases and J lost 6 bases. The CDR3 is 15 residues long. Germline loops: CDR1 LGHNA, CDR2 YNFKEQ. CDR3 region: CASSKTGTGSNEQFF. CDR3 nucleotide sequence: TGTGCCAGCAGCAAGACCGGGACAGGGTCCAATGAGCAGTTCTTC.

The CDR3 coding sequence is TGTGCCTGGAGTGTACGAGCCAGGGGTGGAACTGAAGCTTTCTTT. Translated, it gives CAWSVRARGGTEAFF. This sequence joins TRBV30 and TRBJ1-1, with D possibly TRBD1 on 6 matching bases. Germline CDR1 reads GTSNPN; CDR2 reads SVGIG (reference sequence). CDR3 size: 15 residues. V was clipped by 0 bases and J by 5 bases, with 16 bases between them.

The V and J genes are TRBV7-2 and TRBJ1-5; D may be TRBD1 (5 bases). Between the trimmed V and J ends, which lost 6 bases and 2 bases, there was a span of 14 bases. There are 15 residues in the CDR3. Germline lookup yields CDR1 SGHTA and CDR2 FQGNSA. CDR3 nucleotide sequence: TGTGCCAGCAGGTACTCGTTACAGGGCAATCAGCCCCAGCATTTT. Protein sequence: CASRYSLQGNQPQHF.

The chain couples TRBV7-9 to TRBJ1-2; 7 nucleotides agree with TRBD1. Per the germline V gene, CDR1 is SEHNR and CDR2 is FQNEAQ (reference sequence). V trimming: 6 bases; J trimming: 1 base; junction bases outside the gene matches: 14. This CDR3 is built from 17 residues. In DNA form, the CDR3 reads TGTGCCAGCAGTTCCCTGACAGGGCCCGGGCTTAACTATGGCTACACCTTC. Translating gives CASSSLTGPGLNYGYTF.